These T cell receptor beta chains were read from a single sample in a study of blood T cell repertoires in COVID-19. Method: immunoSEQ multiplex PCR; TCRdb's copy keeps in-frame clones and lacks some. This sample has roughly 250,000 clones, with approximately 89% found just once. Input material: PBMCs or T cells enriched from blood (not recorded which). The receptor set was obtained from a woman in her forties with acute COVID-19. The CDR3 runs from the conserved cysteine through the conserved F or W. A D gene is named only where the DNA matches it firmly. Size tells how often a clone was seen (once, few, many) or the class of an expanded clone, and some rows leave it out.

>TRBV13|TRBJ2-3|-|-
TGTGCCAGCAGCTTAGTAGGACAGTCCACAGATACGCAGTATTTT
CASSLVGQSTDTQYF
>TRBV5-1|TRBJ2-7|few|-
TGCGCCAGCAGGGAAGGGAGCTCCTACGAGCAGTACTTC
CASREGSSYEQYF
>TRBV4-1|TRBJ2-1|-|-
TGCGCCAGCAGCCAAGATGCGAGCTCCTACAATGAGCAGTTCTTC
CASSQDASSYNEQFF
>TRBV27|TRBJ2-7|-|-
TGTGCCAGCAGGGATGGGGCGCTATCCTACGAGCAGTACTTC
CASRDGALSYEQYF
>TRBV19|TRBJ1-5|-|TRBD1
TGTGCCAGTAGTATAGATCCGGGACAGGGCTTTCAGCCCCAGCATTTT
CASSIDPGQGFQPQHF
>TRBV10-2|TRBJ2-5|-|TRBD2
TGCGCCAGCAGTGCACTAGCGGGATATAGTGAGGAGACCCAGTACTTC
CASSALAGYSEETQYF
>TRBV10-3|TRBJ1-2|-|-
TGTGCCATCAGTGAGTCGTTCATGGGGGGGAATGGCTACACCTTC
CAISESFMGGNGYTF
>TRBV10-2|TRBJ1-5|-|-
TGCGCCAGCAGTCTACAGGCAAACAATCAGCCCCAGCATTTT
CASSLQANNQPQHF
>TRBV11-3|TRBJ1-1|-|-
TGTGCCAGCAGCTGGCAGGGTATGGGGGGAACTGAAGCTTTCTTT
CASSWQGMGGTEAFF
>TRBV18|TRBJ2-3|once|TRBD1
TGTGCCAGCTCCCCGATCCTGACAGGGGCCAGCACAGATACGCAGTATTTT
CASSPILTGASTDTQYF
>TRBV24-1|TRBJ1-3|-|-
TGTGCCACCAGTGTCGAGAGTTACTCTGGAAACACCATATATTTT
CATSVESYSGNTIYF